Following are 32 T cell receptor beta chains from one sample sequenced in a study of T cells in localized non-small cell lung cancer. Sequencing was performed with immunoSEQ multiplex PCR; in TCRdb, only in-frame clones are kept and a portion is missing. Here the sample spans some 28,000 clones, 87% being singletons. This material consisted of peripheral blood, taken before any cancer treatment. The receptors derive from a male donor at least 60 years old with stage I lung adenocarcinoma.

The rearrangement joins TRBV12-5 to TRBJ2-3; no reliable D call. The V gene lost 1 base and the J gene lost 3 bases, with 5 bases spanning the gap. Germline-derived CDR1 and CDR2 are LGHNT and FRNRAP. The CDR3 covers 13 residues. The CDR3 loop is CASGLGITDTQYF. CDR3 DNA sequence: TGTGCTAGTGGTTTGGGTATTACAGATACGCAGTATTTT.

CDR3 region: CASTKTRVGDTGELFF. The CDR3 region has the DNA TGTGCCAGTACGAAGACCAGGGTAGGGGACACCGGGGAGCTGTTTTTT. The genes are TRBV9 and TRBJ2-2, with D possibly matching TRBD1 (5 bases). The germline gives CDR1 SGDLS, CDR2 YYNGEE. The CDR3 contains 16 residues. V lost 8 bases and J lost 3, with 20 bases in between. Full variable domain (rest looked up from reference TRBV9 and TRBJ2-2): DSGVTQTPKHLITATGQRVTLRCSPRSGDLSVYWYQQSLDQGLQFLIQYYNGEERAKGNILERFSAQQFPDLHSELNLSSLELGDSALYFCASTKTRVGDTGELFFGEGSRLTVL.

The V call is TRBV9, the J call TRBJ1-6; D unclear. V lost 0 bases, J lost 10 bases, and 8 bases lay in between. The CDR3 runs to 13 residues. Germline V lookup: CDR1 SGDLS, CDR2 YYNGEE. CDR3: CASSVGGGSPLHF. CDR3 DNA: TGTGCCAGCAGCGTAGGCGGAGGCTCACCCCTCCACTTT.

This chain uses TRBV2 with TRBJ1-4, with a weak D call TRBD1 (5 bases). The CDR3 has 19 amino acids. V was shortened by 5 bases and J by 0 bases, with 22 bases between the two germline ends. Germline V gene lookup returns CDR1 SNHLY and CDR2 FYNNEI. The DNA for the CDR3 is TGTGCCAGCAGTAACCTCCGGGACGCAGAATCCTCAACTAATGAAAAACTGTTTTTT. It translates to CASSNLRDAESSTNEKLFF.

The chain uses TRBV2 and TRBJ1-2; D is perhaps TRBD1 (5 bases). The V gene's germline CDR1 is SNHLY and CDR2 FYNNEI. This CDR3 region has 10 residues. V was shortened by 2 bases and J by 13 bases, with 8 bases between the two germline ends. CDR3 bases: TGTGCCAGCAGTGAATCGGACATCACCTTC. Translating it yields CASSESDITF.

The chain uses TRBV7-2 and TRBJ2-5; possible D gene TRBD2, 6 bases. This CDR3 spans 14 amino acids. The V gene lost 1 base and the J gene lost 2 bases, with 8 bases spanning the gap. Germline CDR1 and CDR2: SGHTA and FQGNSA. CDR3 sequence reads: CASSLGRGQETQYF. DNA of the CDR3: TGTGCCAGCAGCTTAGGGCGGGGACAAGAGACCCAGTACTTC.

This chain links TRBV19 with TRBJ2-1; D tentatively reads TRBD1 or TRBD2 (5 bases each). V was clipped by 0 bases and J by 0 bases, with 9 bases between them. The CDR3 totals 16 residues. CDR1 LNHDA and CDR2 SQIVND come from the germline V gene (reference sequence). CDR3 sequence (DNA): TGTGCCAGTAGTATAGACCCAGGGAGCTCCTACAATGAGCAGTTCTTC. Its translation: CASSIDPGSSYNEQFF.

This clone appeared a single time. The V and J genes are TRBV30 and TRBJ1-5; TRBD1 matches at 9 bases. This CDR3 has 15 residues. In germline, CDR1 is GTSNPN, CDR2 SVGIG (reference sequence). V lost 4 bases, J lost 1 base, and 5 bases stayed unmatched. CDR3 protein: CAWTPGTGSNQPQHF. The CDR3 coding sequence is TGTGCCTGGACCCCCGGGACAGGGAGCAATCAGCCCCAGCATTTT.

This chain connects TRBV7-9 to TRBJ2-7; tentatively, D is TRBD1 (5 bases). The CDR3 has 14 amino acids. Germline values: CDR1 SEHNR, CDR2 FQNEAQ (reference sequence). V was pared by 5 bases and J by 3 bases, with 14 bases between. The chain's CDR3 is CASSPKGDFYEQYF. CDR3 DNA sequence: TGTGCCAGCAGCCCTAAAGGGGATTTCTACGAGCAGTACTTC.

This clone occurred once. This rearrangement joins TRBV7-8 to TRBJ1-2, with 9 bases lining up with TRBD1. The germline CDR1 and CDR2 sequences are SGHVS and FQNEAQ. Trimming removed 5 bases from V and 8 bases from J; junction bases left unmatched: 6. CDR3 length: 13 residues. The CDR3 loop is CASSLDRGRGYTF. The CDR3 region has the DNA TGTGCCAGCAGCCTGGACAGGGGTCGAGGCTACACCTTC. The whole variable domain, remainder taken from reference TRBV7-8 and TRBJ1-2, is GAGVSQSPRYKVAKRGQDVALRCDPISGHVSLFWYQQALGQGPEFLTYFQNEAQLDKSGLPSDRFFAERPEGSVSTLKIQRTQQEDSAVYLCASSLDRGRGYTFGSGTRLTVV.

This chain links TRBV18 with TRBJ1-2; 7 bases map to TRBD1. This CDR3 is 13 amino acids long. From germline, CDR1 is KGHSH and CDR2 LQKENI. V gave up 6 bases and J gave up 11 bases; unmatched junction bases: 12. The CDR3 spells CASSRPGQIEYTF. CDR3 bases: TGTGCCAGCTCGCGTCCGGGACAGATAGAATACACCTTC.

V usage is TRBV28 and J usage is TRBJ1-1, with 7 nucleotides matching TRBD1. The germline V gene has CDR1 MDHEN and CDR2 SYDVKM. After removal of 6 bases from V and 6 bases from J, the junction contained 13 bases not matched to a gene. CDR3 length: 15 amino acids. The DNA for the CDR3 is TGTGCCAGCAGAGCATTGACAGGGCCGACGCCTGAAGCTTTCTTT. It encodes CASRALTGPTPEAFF.

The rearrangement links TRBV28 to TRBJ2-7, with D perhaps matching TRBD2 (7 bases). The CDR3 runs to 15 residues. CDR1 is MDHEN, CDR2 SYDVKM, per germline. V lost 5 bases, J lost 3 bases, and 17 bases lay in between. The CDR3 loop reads CASSLRGGLGYEQYF. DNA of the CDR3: TGTGCCAGCAGTCTTAGGGGGGGCCTAGGCTACGAGCAGTACTTC.

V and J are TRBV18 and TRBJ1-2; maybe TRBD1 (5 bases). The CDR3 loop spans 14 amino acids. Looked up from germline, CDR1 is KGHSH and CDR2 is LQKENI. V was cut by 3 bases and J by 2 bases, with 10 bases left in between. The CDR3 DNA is TGTGCCAGCTCACCGGCGACAGACAACTATGGCTACACCTTC. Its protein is CASSPATDNYGYTF.

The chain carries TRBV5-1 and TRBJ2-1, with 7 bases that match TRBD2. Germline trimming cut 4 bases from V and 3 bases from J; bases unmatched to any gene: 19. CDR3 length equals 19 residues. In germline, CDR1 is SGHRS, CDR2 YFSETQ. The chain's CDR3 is CASSPGLVRAGTDYNEQFF. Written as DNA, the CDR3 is TGCGCCAGCAGCCCGGGACTGGTGAGAGCGGGGACTGACTACAATGAGCAGTTCTTC.

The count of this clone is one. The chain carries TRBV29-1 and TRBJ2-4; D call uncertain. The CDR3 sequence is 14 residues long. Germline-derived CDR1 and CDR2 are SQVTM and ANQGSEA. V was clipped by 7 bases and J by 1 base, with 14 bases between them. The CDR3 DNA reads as TGCAGCGCTCGGGCGCAATGGGCCAAAAACATTCAGTACTTC. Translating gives CSARAQWAKNIQYF.

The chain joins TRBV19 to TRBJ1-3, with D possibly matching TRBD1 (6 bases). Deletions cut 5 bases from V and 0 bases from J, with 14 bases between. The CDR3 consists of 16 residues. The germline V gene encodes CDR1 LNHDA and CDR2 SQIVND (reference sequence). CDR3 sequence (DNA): TGTGCCAGTAGTTCCCGACAGGACTACTCTGGAAACACCATATATTTT. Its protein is CASSSRQDYSGNTIYF.

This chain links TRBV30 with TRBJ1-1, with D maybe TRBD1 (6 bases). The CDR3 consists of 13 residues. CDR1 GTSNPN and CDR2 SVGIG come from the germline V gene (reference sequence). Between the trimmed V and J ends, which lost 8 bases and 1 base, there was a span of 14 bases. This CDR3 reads CAARGGPNTEAFF. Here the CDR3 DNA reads TGTGCCGCCAGAGGGGGACCGAACACTGAAGCTTTCTTT.

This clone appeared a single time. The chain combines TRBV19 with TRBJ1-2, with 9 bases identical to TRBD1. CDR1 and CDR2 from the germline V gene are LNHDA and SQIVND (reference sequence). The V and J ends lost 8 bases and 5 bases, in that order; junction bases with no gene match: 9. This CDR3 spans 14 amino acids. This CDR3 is CASFAQGADYGYTF. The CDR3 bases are TGTGCCAGTTTCGCACAGGGGGCGGATTATGGCTACACCTTC. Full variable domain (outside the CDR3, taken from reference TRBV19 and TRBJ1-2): DGGITQSPKYLFRKEGQNVTLSCEQNLNHDAMYWYRQDPGQGLRLIYYSQIVNDFQKGDIAEGYSVSREKKESFPLTVTSAQKNPTAFYLCASFAQGADYGYTFGSGTRLTVV.

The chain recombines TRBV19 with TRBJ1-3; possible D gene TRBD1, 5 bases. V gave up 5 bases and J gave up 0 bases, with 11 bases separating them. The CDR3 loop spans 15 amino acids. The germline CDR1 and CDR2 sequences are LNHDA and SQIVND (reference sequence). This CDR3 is CASSATALSGNTIYF. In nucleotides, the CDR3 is TGTGCCAGTAGTGCGACAGCGCTCTCTGGAAACACCATATATTTT. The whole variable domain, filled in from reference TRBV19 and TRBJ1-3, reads DGGITQSPKYLFRKEGQNVTLSCEQNLNHDAMYWYRQDPGQGLRLIYYSQIVNDFQKGDIAEGYSVSREKKESFPLTVTSAQKNPTAFYLCASSATALSGNTIYFGEGSWLTVV.

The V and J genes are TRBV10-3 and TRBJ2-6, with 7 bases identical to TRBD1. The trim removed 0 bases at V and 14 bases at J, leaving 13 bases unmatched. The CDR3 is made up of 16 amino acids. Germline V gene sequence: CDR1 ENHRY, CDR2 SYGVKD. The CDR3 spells CAISESLGTEINFLTF. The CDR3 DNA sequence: TGTGCCATCAGTGAGTCATTGGGGACAGAAATTAACTTCCTGACTTTC.

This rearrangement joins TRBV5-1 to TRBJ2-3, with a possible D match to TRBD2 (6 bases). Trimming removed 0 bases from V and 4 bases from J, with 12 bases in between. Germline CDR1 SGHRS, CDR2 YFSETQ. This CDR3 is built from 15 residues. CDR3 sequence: CASSLGLVLPDTQYF. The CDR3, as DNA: TGCGCCAGCAGCTTGGGACTAGTTCTTCCAGATACGCAGTATTTT.

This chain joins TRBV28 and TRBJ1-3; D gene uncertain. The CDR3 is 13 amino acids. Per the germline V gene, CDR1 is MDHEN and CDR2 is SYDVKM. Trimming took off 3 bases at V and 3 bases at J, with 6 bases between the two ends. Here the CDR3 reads CASSLERGNTIYF. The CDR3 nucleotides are TGTGCCAGCAGTTTGGAACGTGGAAACACCATATATTTT.

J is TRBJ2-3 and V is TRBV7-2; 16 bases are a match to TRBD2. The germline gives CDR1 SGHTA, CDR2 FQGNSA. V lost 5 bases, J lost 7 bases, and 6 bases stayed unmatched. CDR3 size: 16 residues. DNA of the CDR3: TGTGCCAGCAGCATCGGGACTAGCGGGGGGGCAAATACGCAGTATTTT. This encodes CASSIGTSGGANTQYF. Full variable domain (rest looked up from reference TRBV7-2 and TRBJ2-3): GAGVSQSPSNKVTEKGKDVELRCDPISGHTALYWYRQSLGQGLEFLIYFQGNSAPDKSGLPSDRFSAERTGGSVSTLTIQRTQQEDSAVYLCASSIGTSGGANTQYFGPGTRLTVL.

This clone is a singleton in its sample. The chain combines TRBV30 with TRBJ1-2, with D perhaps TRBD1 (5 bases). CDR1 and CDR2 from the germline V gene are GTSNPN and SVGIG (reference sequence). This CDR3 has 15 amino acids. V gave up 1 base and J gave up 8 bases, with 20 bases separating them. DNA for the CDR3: TGTGCCTGGAGTGGCCACGACACCCGGGACCGAGGCTACACCTTC. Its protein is CAWSGHDTRDRGYTF.

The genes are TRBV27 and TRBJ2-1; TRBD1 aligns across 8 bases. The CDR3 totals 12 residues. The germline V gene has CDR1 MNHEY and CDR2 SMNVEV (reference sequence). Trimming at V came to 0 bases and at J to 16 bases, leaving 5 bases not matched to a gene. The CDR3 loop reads CASSLSQGAPFF. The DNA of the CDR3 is TGTGCCAGCAGTTTATCTCAGGGGGCCCCTTTCTTC.

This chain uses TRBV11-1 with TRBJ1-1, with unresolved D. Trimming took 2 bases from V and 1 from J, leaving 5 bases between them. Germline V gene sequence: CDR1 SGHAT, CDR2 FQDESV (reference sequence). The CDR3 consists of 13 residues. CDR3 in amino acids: CASSLLGNTEAFF. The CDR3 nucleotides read TGTGCCAGCAGCTTATTAGGGAACACTGAAGCTTTCTTT.

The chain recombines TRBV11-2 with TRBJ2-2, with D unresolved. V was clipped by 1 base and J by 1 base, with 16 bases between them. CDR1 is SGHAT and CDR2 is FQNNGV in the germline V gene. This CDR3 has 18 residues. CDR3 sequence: CASSLVVRQSWNTGELFF. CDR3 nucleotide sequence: TGTGCCAGCAGCTTAGTTGTCAGGCAGTCCTGGAACACCGGGGAGCTGTTTTTT.

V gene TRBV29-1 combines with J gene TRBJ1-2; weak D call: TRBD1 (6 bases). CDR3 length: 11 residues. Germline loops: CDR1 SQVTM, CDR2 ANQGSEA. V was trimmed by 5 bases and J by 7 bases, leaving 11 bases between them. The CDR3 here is CSVYQGSGYTF. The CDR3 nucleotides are TGCAGCGTTTACCAGGGGAGTGGCTACACCTTC.

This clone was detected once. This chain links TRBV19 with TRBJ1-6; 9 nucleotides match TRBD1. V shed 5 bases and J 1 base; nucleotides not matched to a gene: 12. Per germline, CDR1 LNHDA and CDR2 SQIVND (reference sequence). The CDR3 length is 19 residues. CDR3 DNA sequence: TGTGCCAGTAGTCCCCCACCGGGACAGGGTACGTCCTATAATTCACCCCTCCACTTT. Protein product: CASSPPPGQGTSYNSPLHF.

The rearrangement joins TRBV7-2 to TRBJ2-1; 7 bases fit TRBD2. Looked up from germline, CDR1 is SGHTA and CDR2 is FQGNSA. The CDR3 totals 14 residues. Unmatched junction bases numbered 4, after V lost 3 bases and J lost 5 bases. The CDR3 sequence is CASSFSSGNNEQFF. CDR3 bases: TGTGCCAGCAGCTTCTCTAGCGGCAACAATGAGCAGTTCTTC.

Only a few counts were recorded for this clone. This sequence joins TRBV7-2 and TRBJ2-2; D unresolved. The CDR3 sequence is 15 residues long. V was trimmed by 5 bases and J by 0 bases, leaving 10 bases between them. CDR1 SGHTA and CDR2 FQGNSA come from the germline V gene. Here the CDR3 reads CASSPLGTNTGELFF. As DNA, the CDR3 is TGTGCCAGCAGCCCGTTGGGCACGAACACCGGGGAGCTGTTTTTT.